This passage covers 21 T cell receptor beta chains from one sample sequenced in a study of hypomethylating agent response in myelodysplastic syndrome. Produced via immunoSEQ multiplex PCR; TCRdb's table is partial and in-frame only. The data contain thousands of clones, approximately 86% of them singletons. The specimen comprised bone marrow, sampled before or after starting hypomethylating agent treatment for myelodysplastic syndrome (not recorded which). The receptors stem from a human donor with myelodysplastic syndrome.

The V and J genes are TRBV10-1 and TRBJ2-3; 7 bases fit TRBD1. The germline gives CDR1 WNHNN, CDR2 SYGVQD (reference sequence). CDR3 length: 15 amino acids. With V trimmed by 5 bases and J by 0 bases, 5 bases remained unmatched. CDR3 sequence (DNA): TGCGCCAGCAGTCCGACAGGGATTAGCACAGATACGCAGTATTTT. Encoded protein: CASSPTGISTDTQYF.

V and J are TRBV20-1 and TRBJ2-5; D remains ambiguous. The CDR3 contains 11 residues. CDR1 is DFQATT, CDR2 SNEGSKA, per germline (reference sequence). V was cut by 2 bases and J by 4 bases, with 5 bases left in between. The CDR3 DNA reads TGCAGTGCTAGAAGAGGAGAGACCCAGTACTTC. It codes for CSARRGETQYF.

The chain joins TRBV7-9 to TRBJ1-5, with a weak D call TRBD1 (5 bases). The germline gives CDR1 SEHNR, CDR2 FQNEAQ (reference sequence). V was shortened by 5 bases and J by 9 bases, with 20 bases between the two germline ends. This CDR3 has 15 amino acids. The CDR3 DNA reads TGTGCCAGCAGCCACGGGACGGCGGGAGGGTGGCCCCAGCATTTT. This encodes CASSHGTAGGWPQHF.

The genes are TRBV5-1 and TRBJ2-7; D gene uncertain. From germline, CDR1 is SGHRS and CDR2 YFSETQ. Trimming removed 0 bases from V and 0 bases from J, with 13 bases in between. The CDR3 totals 16 residues. The CDR3 region is CASSLAVGPISYEQYF. The CDR3 region has the DNA TGCGCCAGCAGCTTGGCGGTAGGGCCCATCTCCTACGAGCAGTACTTC.

V usage is TRBV5-1 and J usage is TRBJ2-2; 7 nucleotides line up with TRBD2. CDR3 length: 13 amino acids. With V trimmed by 7 bases and J by 6 bases, 6 bases remained unmatched. Germline CDR1 SGHRS, CDR2 YFSETQ. CDR3 nucleotide sequence: TGCGCCAGCGGGCGGGAGCTTGCCGGGGAGCTGTTTTTT. Encoded protein: CASGRELAGELFF.

The chain joins TRBV7-6 to TRBJ2-5, with D possibly TRBD1 on 6 matching bases. Trimming removed 5 bases at V and 4 bases at J, with 20 bases between. CDR1 is SGHVS and CDR2 is FNYEAQ in the germline V gene. This CDR3 region has 16 residues. The CDR3 DNA is TGTGCCAGCAGCCAGTCGGGGCAGGGGTCGGGAGAGACCCAGTACTTC. It translates to CASSQSGQGSGETQYF.

V is TRBV19 and J is TRBJ2-7; 9 nucleotides agree with TRBD1. The CDR3 has 15 residues. Germline CDR1 and CDR2: LNHDA and SQIVND (reference sequence). The V segment lost 2 bases and the J segment 0 bases; nucleotides outside the gene matches: 2. CDR3 amino acids: CASSISGQGSYEQYF. Written as DNA, the CDR3 is TGTGCCAGTAGTATATCGGGACAGGGCTCCTACGAGCAGTACTTC.

This chain joins TRBV11-2 and TRBJ2-7; the match to TRBD1 covers 8 bases. Looked up from germline, CDR1 is SGHAT and CDR2 is FQNNGV. The CDR3 extends over 13 amino acids. After removal of 3 bases from V and 5 bases from J, the junction contained 3 bases not matched to a gene. The DNA of the CDR3 is TGTGCCAGCAGCTTTCGCAGGGGGCACGAGCAGTACTTC. This translates into CASSFRRGHEQYF.

The V call is TRBV6-1, the J call TRBJ2-7; D remains unclear. Per germline, CDR1 MNHNS and CDR2 SASEGT. The CDR3 loop spans 14 amino acids. V dropped 5 bases and J dropped 2 bases, with 13 bases sitting between them. CDR3 protein: CASSPRSPPYEQYF. The CDR3 coding sequence is TGTGCCAGCAGTCCCAGGTCCCCTCCCTACGAGCAGTACTTC.

This clone showed up just once. J is TRBJ2-5 and V is TRBV5-1; 7 nucleotides agree with TRBD1. Germline trimming cut 0 bases from V and 5 bases from J; bases unmatched to any gene: 10. The CDR3 loop spans 16 amino acids. Germline assignment: CDR1 SGHRS and CDR2 YFSETQ. CDR3 region: CASSLVPNRDSETQYF. The CDR3 bases are TGCGCCAGCAGCTTGGTACCAAACCGGGACAGCGAGACCCAGTACTTC.

This chain connects TRBV4-3 to TRBJ2-7; possible D gene TRBD1, 7 bases. This CDR3 has 12 amino acids. V lost 11 bases and J lost 9, with 20 bases in between. Germline-derived CDR1 and CDR2 are LGHNA and YSLEER. CDR3 DNA sequence: TGCGCCCAGGGGGGCCCTCTACGAGGGCAGTACTTC. It yields the protein CAQGGPLRGQYF.

J is TRBJ2-7 and V is TRBV5-1; TRBD1 matches 8 bases. After removal of 4 bases from V and 5 bases from J, the junction contained 8 bases not matched to a gene. The germline V gene encodes CDR1 SGHRS and CDR2 YFSETQ. This CDR3 contains 14 residues. This chain's CDR3 is CASSPNRQGNEQYF. DNA for the CDR3: TGCGCCAGCAGCCCGAACAGACAGGGGAACGAGCAGTACTTC.

The chain carries TRBV6-1 and TRBJ1-2, with 8 bases that match TRBD1. From germline, CDR1 is MNHNS and CDR2 SASEGT. The CDR3 consists of 15 residues. The junction had 9 bases not matched to a gene; V was cut back by 4 bases and J by 5 bases. DNA of the CDR3: TGTGCCAGCAGTGGGGCCCAGGGGGCGCGGTATGGCTACACCTTC. Encoded protein: CASSGAQGARYGYTF.

V and J are TRBV6-1 and TRBJ2-5, with D maybe TRBD2 (6 bases). Germline V gene lookup returns CDR1 MNHNS and CDR2 SASEGT. This CDR3 is built from 15 residues. V was clipped by 10 bases and J by 6 bases, with 24 bases between them. CDR3 nucleotides: TGTGCCATCAGGGCAGGGAGACTAGACGGAAAGACCCAGTACTTC. Residues: CAIRAGRLDGKTQYF.

The chain couples TRBV15 to TRBJ1-2; possible D gene TRBD1, 5 bases. The V gene lost 1 base and the J gene lost 7 bases, with 22 bases spanning the gap. The germline V gene encodes CDR1 LNHNV and CDR2 YYDKDF (reference sequence). The CDR3 covers 17 residues. CDR3 nucleotides: TGTGCCACCAGCAGAGGTGGGATCGGGACGGGGGGTCTTGGCTACACCTTC. Its translation is CATSRGGIGTGGLGYTF.

This chain joins TRBV2 and TRBJ2-3; D is tentatively TRBD1 or TRBD2 (5 bases each). Germline V lookup: CDR1 SNHLY, CDR2 FYNNEI. The CDR3 is made up of 15 amino acids. V was shortened by 5 bases and J by 6 bases, with 18 bases between the two germline ends. CDR3 sequence reads: CASSITRGALDTQYF. In DNA, the CDR3 is TGTGCCAGCAGTATTACAAGAGGGGCTCTGGATACGCAGTATTTT.

The J gene is TRBJ1-2, the V gene TRBV19; D remains ambiguous. Trimming took off 7 bases at V and 4 bases at J, with 19 bases between the two ends. Germline V gives CDR1 LNHDA, CDR2 SQIVND (reference sequence). The CDR3 is 15 residues long. The DNA for the CDR3 is TGTGCCAGTAACCTAGGTCGCGGCAGGACCTATGGCTACACCTTC. Translation gives CASNLGRGRTYGYTF.

This sequence joins TRBV19 and TRBJ2-1; 7 nucleotides align to TRBD2. After removal of 5 bases from V and 7 bases from J, the junction contained 8 bases not matched to a gene. The CDR3 contains 14 residues. Germline CDR1 LNHDA, CDR2 SQIVND (reference sequence). The CDR3 loop is CASSRAGSANEQFF. The CDR3 DNA reads TGTGCCAGTAGTCGAGCGGGAAGTGCGAATGAGCAGTTCTTC.

The chain has TRBV6-1 and TRBJ2-7; 7 bases are a match to TRBD2. Losses at the gene ends were 7 bases for V and 2 bases for J; bases not matched to a gene: 11. This CDR3 contains 15 residues. Looked up from germline, CDR1 is MNHNS and CDR2 is SASEGT. CDR3 loop: CASIREAHLAYEQYF. CDR3 coding DNA: TGTGCCAGCATACGGGAGGCGCACTTAGCCTACGAGCAGTACTTC.

This clone has only a few counts. The rearrangement joins TRBV7-9 to TRBJ1-2; D is uncertain. The CDR3 runs 12 residues. Germline V gene data show CDR1 as SEHNR and CDR2 as FQNEAQ (reference sequence). Trimming stripped 5 bases from V and 8 bases from J, with 12 bases between. This CDR3 is CASSRIPGGYTF. As DNA, the CDR3 is TGTGCCAGCAGCCGAATACCCGGCGGCTACACCTTC.

The chain uses TRBV19 and TRBJ2-5; maybe TRBD1 (6 bases). Trimming shortened V by 7 bases and J by 6 bases, and 18 bases separated the two germline ends. Germline CDR1 reads LNHDA; CDR2 reads SQIVND (reference sequence). The CDR3 runs to 14 residues. CDR3 DNA: TGTGCCAGTAACCCGGGACAATCTATGAAGACCCAGTACTTC. Protein: CASNPGQSMKTQYF. The full variable domain, rest sourced from reference TRBV19 and TRBJ2-5, is DGGITQSPKYLFRKEGQNVTLSCEQNLNHDAMYWYRQDPGQGLRLIYYSQIVNDFQKGDIAEGYSVSREKKESFPLTVTSAQKNPTAFYLCASNPGQSMKTQYFGPGTRLLVL.